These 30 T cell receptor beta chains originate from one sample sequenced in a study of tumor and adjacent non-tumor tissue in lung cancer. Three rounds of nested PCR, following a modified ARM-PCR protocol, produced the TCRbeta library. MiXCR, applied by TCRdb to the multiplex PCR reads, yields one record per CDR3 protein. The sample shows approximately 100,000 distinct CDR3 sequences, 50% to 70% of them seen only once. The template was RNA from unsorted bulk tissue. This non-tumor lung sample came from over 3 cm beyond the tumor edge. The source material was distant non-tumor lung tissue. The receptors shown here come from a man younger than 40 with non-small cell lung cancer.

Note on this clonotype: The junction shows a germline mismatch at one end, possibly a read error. CDR3 DNA: TGTGTCAGCAGCTTCGGGGGACAGCCAGAGACCCAGTACTTC. Protein sequence: CVSSFGGQPETQYF. J is TRBJ2-5 and V is TRBV11-2; D perhaps matches TRBD1 (7 bases). This CDR3 has 14 amino acids. The germline CDR1 and CDR2 sequences are SGHAT and FQNNGV.

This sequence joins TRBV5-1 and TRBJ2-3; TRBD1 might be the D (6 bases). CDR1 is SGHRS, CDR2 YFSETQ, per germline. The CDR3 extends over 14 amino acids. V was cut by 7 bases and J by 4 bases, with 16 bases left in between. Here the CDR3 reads CASYEGGLSDTQYF. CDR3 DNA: TGCGCCAGCTACGAAGGGGGTTTGTCAGATACGCAGTATTTT.

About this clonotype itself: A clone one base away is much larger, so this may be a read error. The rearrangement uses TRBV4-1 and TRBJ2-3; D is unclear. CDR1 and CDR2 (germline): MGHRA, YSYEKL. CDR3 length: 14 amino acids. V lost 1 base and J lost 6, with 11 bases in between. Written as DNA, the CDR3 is TGCGCCAGCAGCCAAGCGACGGTGGAGGATACGCAGTATTTT. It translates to CASSQATVEDTQYF.

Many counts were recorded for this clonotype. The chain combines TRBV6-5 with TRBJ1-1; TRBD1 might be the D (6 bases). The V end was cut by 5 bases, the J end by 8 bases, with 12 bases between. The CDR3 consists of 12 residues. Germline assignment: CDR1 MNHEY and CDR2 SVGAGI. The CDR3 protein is CASSQDRGEAFF. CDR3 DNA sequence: TGTGCCAGCAGTCAGGACAGAGGGGAAGCTTTCTTT.

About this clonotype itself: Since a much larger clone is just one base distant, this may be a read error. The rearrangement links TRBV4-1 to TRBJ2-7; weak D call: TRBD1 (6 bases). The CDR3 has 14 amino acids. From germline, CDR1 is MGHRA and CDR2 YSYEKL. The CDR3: CASSPRGSGYEQNF. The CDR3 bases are TGCGCCAGCAGCCCCAGGGGTTCAGGCTACGAGCAGAACTTC.

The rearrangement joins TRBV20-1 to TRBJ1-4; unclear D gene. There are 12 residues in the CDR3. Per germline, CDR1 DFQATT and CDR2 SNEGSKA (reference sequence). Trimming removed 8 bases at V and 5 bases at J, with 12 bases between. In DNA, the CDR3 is TGCAGTTGGGCCCATATCAATGAAAAACTGTTTTTT. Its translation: CSWAHINEKLFF.

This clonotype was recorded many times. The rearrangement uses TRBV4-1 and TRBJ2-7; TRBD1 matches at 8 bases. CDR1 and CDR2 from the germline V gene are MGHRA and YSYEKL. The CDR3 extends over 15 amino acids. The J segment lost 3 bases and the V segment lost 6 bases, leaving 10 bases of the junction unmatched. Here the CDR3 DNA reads TGCGCCAGCAGTGGGGGGACAGGACAATTCTACGAGCAGTACTTC. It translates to CASSGGTGQFYEQYF.

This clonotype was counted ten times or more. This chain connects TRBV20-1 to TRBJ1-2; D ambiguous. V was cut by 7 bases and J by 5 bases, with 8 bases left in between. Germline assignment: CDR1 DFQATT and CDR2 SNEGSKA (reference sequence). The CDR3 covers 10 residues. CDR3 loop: CSVGEYGYTF. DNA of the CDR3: TGCAGTGTGGGAGAGTATGGCTACACCTTC.

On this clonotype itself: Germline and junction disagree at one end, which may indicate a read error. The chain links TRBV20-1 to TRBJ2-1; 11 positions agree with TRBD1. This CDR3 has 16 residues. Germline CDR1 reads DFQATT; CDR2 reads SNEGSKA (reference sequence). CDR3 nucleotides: TGCAGCGCTAGAGCCTCGGGACAGGGGGGTATCAGTGAGCAGTTCTTC. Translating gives CSARASGQGGISEQFF.

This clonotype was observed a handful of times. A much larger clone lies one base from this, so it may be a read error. CDR3 in DNA: TGTGGCAGCAGACCCCGGGACAGCTGGGAAACCCAGTACTTC. Protein sequence: CGSRPRDSWETQYF. The chain employs TRBV6-1 and TRBJ2-5, with 7 bases fitting TRBD1. Germline V gene data show CDR1 as MNHNS and CDR2 as SASEGT. The CDR3 runs to 14 residues.

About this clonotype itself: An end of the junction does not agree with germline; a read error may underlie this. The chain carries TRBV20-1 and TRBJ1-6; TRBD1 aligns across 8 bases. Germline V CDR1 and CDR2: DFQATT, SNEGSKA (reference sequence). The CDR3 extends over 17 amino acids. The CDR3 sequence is CNARDHRGLGNNSPLHF. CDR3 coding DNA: TGCAATGCTAGAGATCACAGGGGGTTAGGAAATAATTCACCCCTCCACTTT.

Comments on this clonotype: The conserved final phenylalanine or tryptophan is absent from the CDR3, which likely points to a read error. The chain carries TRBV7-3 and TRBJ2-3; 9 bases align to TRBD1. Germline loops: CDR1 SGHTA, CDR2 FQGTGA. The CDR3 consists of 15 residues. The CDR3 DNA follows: TGTGCCAGCAGAAGGACAGGGGCCAGCACGGATACGCAGTATTTG. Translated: CASRRTGASTDTQYL.

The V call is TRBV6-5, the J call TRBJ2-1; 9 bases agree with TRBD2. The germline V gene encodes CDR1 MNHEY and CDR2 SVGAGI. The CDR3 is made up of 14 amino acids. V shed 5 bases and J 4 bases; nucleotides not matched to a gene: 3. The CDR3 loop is CASSQLAGYNEQFF. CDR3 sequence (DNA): TGTGCCAGCAGTCAACTAGCGGGTTACAATGAGCAGTTCTTC.

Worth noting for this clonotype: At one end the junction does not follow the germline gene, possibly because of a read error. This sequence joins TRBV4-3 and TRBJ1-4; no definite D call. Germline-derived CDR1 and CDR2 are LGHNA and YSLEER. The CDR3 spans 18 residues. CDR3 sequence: CASSPRVMTRAANEKLFF. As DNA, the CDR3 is TGCGCCAGTAGCCCCCGGGTCATGACGCGTGCAGCTAATGAAAAACTGTTTTTT.

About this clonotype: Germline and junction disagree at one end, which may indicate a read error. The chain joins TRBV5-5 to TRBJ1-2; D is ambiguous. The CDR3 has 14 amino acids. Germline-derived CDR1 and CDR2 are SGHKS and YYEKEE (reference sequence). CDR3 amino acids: CASSFRRFNYGYTF. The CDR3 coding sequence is TGTGCCAGCAGCTTCAGACGTTTTAACTATGGTTACACCTTC.

DNA of the CDR3: TGTGCCTGGAGTATCGGCGGACAAGATACGCAGTATTTT. Its protein is CAWSIGGQDTQYF. V gene TRBV30 combines with J gene TRBJ2-3; a possible D gene is TRBD1 (5 bases). This CDR3 is built from 13 residues. Trimming cost V 2 bases and J 5 bases, with 11 bases left between them. Germline V gives CDR1 GTSNPN, CDR2 SVGIG (reference sequence).

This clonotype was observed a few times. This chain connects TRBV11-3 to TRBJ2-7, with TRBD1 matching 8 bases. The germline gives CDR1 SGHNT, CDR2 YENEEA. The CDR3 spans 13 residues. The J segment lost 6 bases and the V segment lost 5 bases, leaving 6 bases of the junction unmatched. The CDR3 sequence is CASSPDRVGEQYF. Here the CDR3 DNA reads TGTGCCAGCAGCCCGGACAGGGTCGGCGAGCAGTACTTC. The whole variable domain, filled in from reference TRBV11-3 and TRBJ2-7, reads EAGVVQSPRYKIIEKKQPVAFWCNPISGHNTLYWYLQNLGQGPELLIRYENEEAVDDSQLPKDRFSAERLKGVDSTLKIQPAELGDSAVYLCASSPDRVGEQYFGPGTRLTVT.

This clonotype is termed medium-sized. The CDR3 DNA reads TGCGCCAGCAGTGGTAGCAACAGGGACGCCAAAAACATTCAGTACTTC. Amino acids: CASSGSNRDAKNIQYF. The genes are TRBV10-2 and TRBJ2-4, with D maybe TRBD1 (6 bases). Trimming shortened V by 4 bases and J by 1 base, and 14 bases separated the two germline ends. The CDR3 has 16 residues. CDR1 and CDR2 (germline): WSHSY, SAAADI.

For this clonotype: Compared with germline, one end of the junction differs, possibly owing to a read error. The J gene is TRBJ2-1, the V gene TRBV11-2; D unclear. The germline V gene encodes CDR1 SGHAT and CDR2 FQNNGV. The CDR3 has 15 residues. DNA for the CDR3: TGTGCCAGCAGCTTAATCCAAGCTGGGATTGATGACCAGTTCTTC. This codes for CASSLIQAGIDDQFF.

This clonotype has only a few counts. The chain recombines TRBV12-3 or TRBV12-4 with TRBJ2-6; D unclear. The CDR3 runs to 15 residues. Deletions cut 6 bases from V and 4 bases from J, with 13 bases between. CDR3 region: CASRSVVTGANVLTF. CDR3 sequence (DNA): TGTGCCAGCAGGTCAGTGGTGACGGGGGCCAACGTCCTGACTTTC.

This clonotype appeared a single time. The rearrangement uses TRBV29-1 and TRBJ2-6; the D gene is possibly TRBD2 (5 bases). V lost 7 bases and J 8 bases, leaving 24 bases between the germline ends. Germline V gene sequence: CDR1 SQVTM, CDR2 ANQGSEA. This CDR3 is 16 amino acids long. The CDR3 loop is CSAGPIGGFGTNVLTF. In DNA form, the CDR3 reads TGCAGCGCTGGACCCATTGGCGGGTTCGGGACCAACGTCCTGACTTTC.

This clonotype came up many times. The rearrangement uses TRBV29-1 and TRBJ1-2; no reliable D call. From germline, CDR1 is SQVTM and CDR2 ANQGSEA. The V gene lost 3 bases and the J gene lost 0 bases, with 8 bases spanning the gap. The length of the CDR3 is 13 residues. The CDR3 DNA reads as TGCAGCGTTGACGGGGTATCTAACTATGGCTACACCTTC. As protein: CSVDGVSNYGYTF.

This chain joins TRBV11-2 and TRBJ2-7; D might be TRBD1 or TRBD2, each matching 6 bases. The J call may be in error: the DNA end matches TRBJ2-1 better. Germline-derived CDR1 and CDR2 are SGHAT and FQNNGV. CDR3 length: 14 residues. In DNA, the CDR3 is TGTGCCAGTAGGGCGGGACACAGCTCCTACGAGCAGTTCTTC. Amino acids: CASRAGHSSYEQFF.

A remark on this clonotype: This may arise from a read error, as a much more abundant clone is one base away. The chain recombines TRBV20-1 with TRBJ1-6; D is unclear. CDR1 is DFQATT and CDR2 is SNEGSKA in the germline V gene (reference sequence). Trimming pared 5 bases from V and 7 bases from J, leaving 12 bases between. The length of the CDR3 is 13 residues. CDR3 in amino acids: CSAVGTWNSPLHF. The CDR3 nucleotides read TGCAGTGCTGTGGGCACATGGAATTCACCCCTCCACTTT.

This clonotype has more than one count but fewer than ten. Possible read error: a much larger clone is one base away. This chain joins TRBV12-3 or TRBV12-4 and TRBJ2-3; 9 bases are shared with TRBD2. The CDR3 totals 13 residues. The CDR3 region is CVGSGSVGDTQYF. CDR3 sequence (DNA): TGTGTCGGTAGCGGGAGTGTGGGGGATACGCAGTATTTT.

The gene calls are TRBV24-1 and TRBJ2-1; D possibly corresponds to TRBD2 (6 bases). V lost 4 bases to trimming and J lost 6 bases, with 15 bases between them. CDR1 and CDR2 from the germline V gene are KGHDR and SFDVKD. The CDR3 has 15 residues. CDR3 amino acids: CATSEEGRFGNEQFF. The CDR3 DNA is TGTGCCACCAGTGAGGAGGGCCGATTCGGCAATGAGCAGTTCTTC.

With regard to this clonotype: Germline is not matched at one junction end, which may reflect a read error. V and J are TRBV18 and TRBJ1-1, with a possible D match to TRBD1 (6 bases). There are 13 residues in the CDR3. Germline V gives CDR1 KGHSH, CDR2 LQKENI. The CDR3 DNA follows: TGTGCCAGCTCGCCCCAGGGGAACACTGAAGATTTCTTT. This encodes CASSPQGNTEDFF.

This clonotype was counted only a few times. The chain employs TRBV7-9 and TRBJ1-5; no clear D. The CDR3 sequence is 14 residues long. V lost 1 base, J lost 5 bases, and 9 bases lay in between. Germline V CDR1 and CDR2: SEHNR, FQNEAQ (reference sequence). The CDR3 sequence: CASSLGPGDQPQHF. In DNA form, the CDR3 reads TGTGCCAGCAGCTTAGGCCCCGGGGATCAGCCCCAGCATTTT. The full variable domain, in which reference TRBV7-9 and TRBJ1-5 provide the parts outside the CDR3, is DTGVSQNPRHKITKRGQNVTFRCDPISEHNRLYWYRQTLGQGPEFLTYFQNEAQLEKSRLLSDRFSAERPKGSFSTLEIQRTEQGDSAMYLCASSLGPGDQPQHFGDGTRLSIL.

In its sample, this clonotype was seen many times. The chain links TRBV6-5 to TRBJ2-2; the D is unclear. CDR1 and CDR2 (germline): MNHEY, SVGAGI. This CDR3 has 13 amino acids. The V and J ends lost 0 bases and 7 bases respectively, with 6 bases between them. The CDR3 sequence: CASSYSQSGELFF. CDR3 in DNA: TGTGCCAGCAGTTACTCCCAGAGCGGGGAGCTGTTTTTT.

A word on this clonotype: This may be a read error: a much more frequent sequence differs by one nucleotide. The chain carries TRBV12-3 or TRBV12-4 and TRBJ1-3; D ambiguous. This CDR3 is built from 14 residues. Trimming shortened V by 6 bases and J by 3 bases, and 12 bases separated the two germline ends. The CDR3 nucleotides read TGTGCCAGCAGCCGAGGTTCAGATGGAAACACCATATATTTT. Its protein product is CASSRGSDGNTIYF.